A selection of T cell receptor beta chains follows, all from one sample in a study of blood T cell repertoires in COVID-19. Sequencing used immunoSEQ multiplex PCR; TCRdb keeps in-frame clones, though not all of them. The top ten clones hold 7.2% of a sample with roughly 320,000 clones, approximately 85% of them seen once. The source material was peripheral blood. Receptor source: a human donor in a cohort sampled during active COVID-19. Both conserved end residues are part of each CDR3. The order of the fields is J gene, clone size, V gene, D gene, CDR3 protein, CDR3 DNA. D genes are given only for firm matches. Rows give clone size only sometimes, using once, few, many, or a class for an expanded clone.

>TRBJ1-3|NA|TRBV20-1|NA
CSASSGSGNTIYF
TGCAGTGCTAGTTCGGGGTCTGGAAACACCATATATTTT
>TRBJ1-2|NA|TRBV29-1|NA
CSAGTGNYGYTF
TGCAGCGCCGGTACAGGAAACTATGGCTACACCTTC
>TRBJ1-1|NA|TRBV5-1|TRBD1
CASSLAPGQTNTEAFF
TGCGCCAGCAGCTTGGCCCCGGGACAGACGAACACTGAAGCTTTCTTT
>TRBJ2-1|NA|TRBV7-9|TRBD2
CASSSHGSGAFNEQFF
TGTGCCAGCAGCTCCCATGGGAGCGGGGCATTCAATGAGCAGTTCTTC
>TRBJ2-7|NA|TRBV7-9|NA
CASSSIPLSYEQYF
TGTGCCAGCAGCTCTATACCGCTCTCCTACGAGCAGTACTTC
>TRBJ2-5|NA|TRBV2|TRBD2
CASSRRREGETQYF
TGTGCCAGCAGCCGCCGGCGGGAGGGGGAGACCCAGTACTTC
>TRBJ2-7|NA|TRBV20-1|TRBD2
CSASRLAGVEQYF
TGCAGTGCTAGTCGGCTAGCGGGGGTTGAGCAGTACTTC
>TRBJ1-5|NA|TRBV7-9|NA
CASSLEAQGQHF
TGTGCCAGCAGCTTAGAGGCGCAGGGCCAGCATTTT
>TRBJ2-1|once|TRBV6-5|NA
CASSYSIPGNNEQFF
TGTGCCAGCAGTTACTCGATCCCGGGGAACAATGAGCAGTTCTTC
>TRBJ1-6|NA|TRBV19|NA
CASTGGVNSPLHF
TGTGCCAGCACAGGCGGGGTTAATTCACCCCTCCACTTT
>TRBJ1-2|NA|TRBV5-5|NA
CASSLRGRGGYTF
TGTGCCAGCAGCTTGCGAGGCAGAGGTGGCTACACCTTC
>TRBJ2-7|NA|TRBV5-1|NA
CASSSGVEYEQYF
TGCGCCAGCAGCTCAGGGGTGGAGTACGAGCAGTACTTC
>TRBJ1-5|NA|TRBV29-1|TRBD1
CSVRDRGSNQPQHF
TGCAGCGTTAGGGACAGGGGAAGCAATCAGCCCCAGCATTTT
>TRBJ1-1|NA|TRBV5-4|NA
CASSLEAGDTEAFF
TGTGCCAGCAGCTTAGAGGCCGGAGACACTGAAGCTTTCTTT
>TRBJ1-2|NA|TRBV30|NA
CAWSVHRGANGYTF
TGTGCCTGGAGTGTCCACCGGGGGGCGAATGGCTACACCTTC
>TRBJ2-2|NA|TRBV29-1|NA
CSARVDTGELFF
TGCAGCGCCAGGGTCGACACCGGGGAGCTGTTTTTT
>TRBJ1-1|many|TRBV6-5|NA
CAVRRNTEAFF
TGTGCCGTCCGCAGGAACACTGAAGCTTTCTTT
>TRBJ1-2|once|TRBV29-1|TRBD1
CSVLVWTGGYYGYTF
TGCAGCGTCTTAGTTTGGACAGGGGGCTACTATGGCTACACCTTC
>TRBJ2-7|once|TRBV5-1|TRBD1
CASRMGQAQGANEQYF
TGCGCCAGCAGAATGGGCCAAGCACAGGGGGCCAACGAGCAGTACTTC
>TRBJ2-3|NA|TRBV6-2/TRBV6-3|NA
CASSYGLADTQYF
TGTGCCAGCAGTTACGGTCTGGCTGATACGCAGTATTTT
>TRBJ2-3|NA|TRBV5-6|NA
CASSQFSGAQYF
TGTGCCAGCAGCCAGTTTTCCGGAGCGCAGTATTTT
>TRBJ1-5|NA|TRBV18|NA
CASSFGPNQPQHF
TGTGCCAGCTCATTCGGTCCTAATCAGCCCCAGCATTTT
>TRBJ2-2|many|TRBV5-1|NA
CASSLAVEGAGELFF
TGCGCCAGCAGCTTGGCGGTAGAGGGGGCCGGGGAGCTGTTTTTT
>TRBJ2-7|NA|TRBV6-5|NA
CASRSGSIGVHEQYF
TGTGCCAGCAGGTCCGGGAGCATCGGCGTGCACGAGCAGTACTTC
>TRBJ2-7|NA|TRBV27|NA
CASSWGSSTPYEQYF
TGTGCCAGCAGTTGGGGCAGCTCAACGCCCTACGAGCAGTACTTC
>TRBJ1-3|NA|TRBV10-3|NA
CAITRVSNTIYF
TGTGCCATCACGAGGGTCTCAAACACCATATATTTT
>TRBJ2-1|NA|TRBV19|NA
CASSIGTADEQFF
TGTGCCAGTAGTATAGGGACTGCGGATGAGCAGTTCTTC
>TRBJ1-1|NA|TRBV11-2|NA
CASSQSGLGAFF
TGTGCCAGCAGCCAATCAGGGCTGGGAGCTTTCTTT
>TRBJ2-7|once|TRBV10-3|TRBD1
CAIKGAETYEQYF
TGTGCCATCAAGGGGGCGGAGACCTACGAGCAGTACTTC
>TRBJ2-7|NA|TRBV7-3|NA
CASSEGAGSYEQYF
TGTGCCAGCAGCGAAGGGGCAGGGTCCTACGAGCAGTACTTC
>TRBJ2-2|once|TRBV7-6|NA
CASSHRAAGELFF
TGTGCCAGCAGCCACAGGGCGGCCGGGGAGCTGTTTTTT
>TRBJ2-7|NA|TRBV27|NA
CASSPFQGSNEQYF
TGTGCCAGCAGTCCATTCCAGGGGAGCAACGAGCAGTACTTC
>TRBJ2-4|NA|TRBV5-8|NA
CASSFSPVKNIQYF
TGTGCCAGCAGCTTTTCGCCAGTGAAAAACATTCAGTACTTC
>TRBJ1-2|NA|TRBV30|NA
CAWLMTGERGYTF
TGTGCCTGGTTGATGACGGGGGAGCGAGGCTACACCTTC
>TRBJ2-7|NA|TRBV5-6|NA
CASSLYTGPSFYEQYF
TGTGCCAGCAGCTTATATACAGGGCCGAGTTTTTACGAGCAGTACTTC
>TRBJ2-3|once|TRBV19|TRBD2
CASRTTSGTKYTQYF
TGTGCCAGTAGGACGACTAGCGGGACAAAATATACGCAGTATTTT
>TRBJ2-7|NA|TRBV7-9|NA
CASSLGAATADSYEQYF
TGTGCCAGCAGCTTAGGGGCCGCGACAGCCGACTCCTACGAGCAGTACTTC
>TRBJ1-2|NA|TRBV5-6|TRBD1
CASSSPVGQGIYGYTF
TGTGCCAGCAGCTCCCCGGTGGGACAGGGGATCTATGGCTACACCTTC
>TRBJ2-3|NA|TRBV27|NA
CASSFPSDTQYF
TGTGCCAGCAGTTTTCCGTCAGATACGCAGTATTTT
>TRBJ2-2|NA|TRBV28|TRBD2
CASRIAGGTGELFF
TGTGCCAGCAGAATAGCGGGGGGGACCGGGGAGCTGTTTTTT
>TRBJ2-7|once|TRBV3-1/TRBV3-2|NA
CASSRGTYEQYF
TGTGCCAGCAGCCGTGGCACCTACGAGCAGTACTTC
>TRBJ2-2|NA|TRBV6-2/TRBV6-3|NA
CASSYSGSGTGELFF
TGTGCCAGCAGTTACTCCGGTTCGGGAACCGGGGAGCTGTTTTTT
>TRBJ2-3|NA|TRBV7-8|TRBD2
CASSLHRGGYTDTQYF
TGTGCCAGCAGCTTGCATCGGGGGGGGTACACAGATACGCAGTATTTT
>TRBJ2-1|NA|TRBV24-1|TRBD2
CATSDPGLAGAQGAYNEQFF
TGTGCCACCAGTGACCCCGGACTAGCGGGGGCCCAGGGAGCCTACAATGAGCAGTTCTTC
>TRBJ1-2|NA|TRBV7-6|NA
CASSLEPGYTF
TGTGCCAGCAGCTTAGAGCCCGGCTACACCTTC
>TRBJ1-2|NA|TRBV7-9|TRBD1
CASSLWGQGRATNYGYTF
TGTGCCAGCAGCTTATGGGGACAGGGCCGCGCTACTAACTATGGCTACACCTTC
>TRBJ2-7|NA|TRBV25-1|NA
CVPAVKHRSSYEQYF
TGTGTCCCAGCAGTGAAACACAGGAGCTCCTACGAGCAGTACTTC
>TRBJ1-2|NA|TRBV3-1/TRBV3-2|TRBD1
CASSPRQGTGWTLKGDYGYTF
TGTGCCAGCAGCCCTCGACAGGGAACGGGGTGGACTCTAAAGGGGGACTATGGCTACACCTTC
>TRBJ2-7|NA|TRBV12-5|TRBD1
CASGYNRDRTYEQYF
TGTGCTAGTGGTTACAACCGGGACAGGACCTACGAGCAGTACTTC
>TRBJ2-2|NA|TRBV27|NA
CASSSGTQILFF
TGTGCCAGCAGTTCGGGGACTCAGATTCTGTTTTTT
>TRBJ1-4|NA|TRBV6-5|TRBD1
CATGDREGSGEKLFF
TGTGCCACCGGGGACAGGGAGGGCTCAGGCGAAAAACTGTTTTTT